The 2 T cell receptor beta chains below come from one sample, sequenced in a study of T cell repertoires in cytomegalovirus infection. One entry per CDR3 protein, called by TCRdb with MiXCR from the reads. The sample includes about 700,000 distinct CDR3 sequences, approximately 33% of them seen just once. Their cognate antigens are unknown. Sequenced here: cultured PBMCs, sampled from culture after CMV antigen stimulation. These receptors came from a human donor in good health (CMV status not recorded). Some clones in this sample may be carry-over from other donors' samples.

The rearrangement links TRBV27 to TRBJ1-4, with 8 bases that match TRBD1. Per germline, CDR1 MNHEY and CDR2 SMNVEV (reference sequence). The length of the CDR3 is 15 residues. The V segment lost 6 bases and the J segment 7 bases; nucleotides outside the gene matches: 10. The CDR3 bases are TGTGCCAGCAGATCATACCAGGGGGCGTCTGAAAAACTGTTTTTT. It yields the protein CASRSYQGASEKLFF.

This clonotype has just a few counts. The J gene is TRBJ2-2, the V gene TRBV7-2; D is possibly TRBD2 (6 bases). V dropped 1 base and J dropped 1 base, with 13 bases sitting between them. Per germline, CDR1 SGHTA and CDR2 FQGNSA. The CDR3 extends over 17 amino acids. The CDR3 reads CASSLEVAALNTGELFF. The CDR3 DNA sequence: TGTGCCAGCAGCTTAGAGGTAGCGGCTTTGAACACCGGGGAGCTGTTTTTT.